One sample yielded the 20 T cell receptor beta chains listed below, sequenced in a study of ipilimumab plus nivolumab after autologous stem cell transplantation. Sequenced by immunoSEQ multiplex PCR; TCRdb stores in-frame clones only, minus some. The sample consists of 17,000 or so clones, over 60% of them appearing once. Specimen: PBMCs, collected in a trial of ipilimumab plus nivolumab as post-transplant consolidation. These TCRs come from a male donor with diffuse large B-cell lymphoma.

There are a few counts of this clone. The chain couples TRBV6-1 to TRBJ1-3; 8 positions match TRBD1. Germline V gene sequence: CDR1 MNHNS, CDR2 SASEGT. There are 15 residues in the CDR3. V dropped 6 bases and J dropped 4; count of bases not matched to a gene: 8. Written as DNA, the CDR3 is TGTGCCAGCAGGCCCCAGGGGGCGGGCGGAAACACCATATATTTT. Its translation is CASRPQGAGGNTIYF.

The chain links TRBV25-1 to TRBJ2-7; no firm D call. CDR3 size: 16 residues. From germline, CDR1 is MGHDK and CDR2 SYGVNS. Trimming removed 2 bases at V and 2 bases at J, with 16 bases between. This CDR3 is CASSEGRGFHPYEQYF. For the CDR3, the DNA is TGTGCCAGCAGTGAAGGTCGTGGGTTTCATCCCTACGAGCAGTACTTC.

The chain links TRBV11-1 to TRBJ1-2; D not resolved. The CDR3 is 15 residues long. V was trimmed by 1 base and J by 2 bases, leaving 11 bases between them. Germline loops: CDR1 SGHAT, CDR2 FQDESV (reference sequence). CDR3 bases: TGTGCCAGCAGCTTAGAGAGACGGGGAAACTATGGCTACACCTTC. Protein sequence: CASSLERRGNYGYTF.

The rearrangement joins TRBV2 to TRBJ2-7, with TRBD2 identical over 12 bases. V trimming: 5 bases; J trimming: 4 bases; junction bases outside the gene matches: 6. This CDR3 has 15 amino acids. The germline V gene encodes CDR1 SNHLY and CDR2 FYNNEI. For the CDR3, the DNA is TGTGCCAGCAGTTCTAGCGGGAGGGCCGGATACGAGCAGTACTTC. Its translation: CASSSSGRAGYEQYF.

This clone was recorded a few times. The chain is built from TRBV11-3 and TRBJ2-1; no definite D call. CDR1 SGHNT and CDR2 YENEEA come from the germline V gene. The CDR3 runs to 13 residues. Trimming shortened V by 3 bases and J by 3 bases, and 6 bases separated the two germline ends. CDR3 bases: TGTGCCAGCAGCTTGGGGAACTACAATGAGCAGTTCTTC. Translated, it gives CASSLGNYNEQFF.

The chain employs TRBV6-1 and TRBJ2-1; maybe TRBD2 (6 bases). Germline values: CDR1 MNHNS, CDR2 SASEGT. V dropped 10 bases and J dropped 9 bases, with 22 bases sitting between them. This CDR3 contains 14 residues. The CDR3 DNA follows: TGTGCCACCACCCGGGACTCCCCTTGGGTTGAGCAGTTCTTC. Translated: CATTRDSPWVEQFF.

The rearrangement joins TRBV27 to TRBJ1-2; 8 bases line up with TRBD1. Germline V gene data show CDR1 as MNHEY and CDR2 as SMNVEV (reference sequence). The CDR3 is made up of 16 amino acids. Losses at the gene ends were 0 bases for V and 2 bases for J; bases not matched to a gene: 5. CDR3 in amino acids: CASSLSQGAGNYGYTF. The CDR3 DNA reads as TGTGCCAGCAGTTTATCCCAGGGGGCGGGAAACTATGGCTACACCTTC.

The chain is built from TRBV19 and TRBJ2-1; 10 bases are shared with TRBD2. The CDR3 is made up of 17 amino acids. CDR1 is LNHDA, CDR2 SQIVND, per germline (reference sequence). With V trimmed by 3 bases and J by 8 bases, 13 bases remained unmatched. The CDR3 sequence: CASSMSRWASGSDEQFF. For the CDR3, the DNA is TGTGCCAGTAGTATGAGCAGGTGGGCTAGCGGGAGTGATGAGCAGTTCTTC.

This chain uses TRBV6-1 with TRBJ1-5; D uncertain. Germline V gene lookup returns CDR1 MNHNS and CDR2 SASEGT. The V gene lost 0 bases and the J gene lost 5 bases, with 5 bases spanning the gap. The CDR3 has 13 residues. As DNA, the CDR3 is TGTGCCAGCAGTGAAGCTCTTTATCAGCCCCAGCATTTT. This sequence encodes CASSEALYQPQHF.

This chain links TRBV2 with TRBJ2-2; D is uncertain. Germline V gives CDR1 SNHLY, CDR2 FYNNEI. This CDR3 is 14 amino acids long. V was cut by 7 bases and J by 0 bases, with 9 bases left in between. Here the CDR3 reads CASINQPNTGELFF. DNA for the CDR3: TGTGCCAGCATTAACCAGCCGAACACCGGGGAGCTGTTTTTT.

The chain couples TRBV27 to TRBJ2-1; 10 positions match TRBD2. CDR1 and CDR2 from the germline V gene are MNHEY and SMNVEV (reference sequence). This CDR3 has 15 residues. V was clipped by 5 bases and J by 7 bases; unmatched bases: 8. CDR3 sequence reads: CASSAPGLARNEQFF. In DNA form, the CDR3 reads TGTGCCAGCAGTGCACCGGGACTAGCGAGGAATGAGCAGTTCTTC.

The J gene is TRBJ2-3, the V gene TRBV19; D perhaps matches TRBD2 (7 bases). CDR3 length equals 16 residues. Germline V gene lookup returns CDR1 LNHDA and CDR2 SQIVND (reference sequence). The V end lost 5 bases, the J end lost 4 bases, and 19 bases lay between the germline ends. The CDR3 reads CASSPQRGGGPDTQYF. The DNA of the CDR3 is TGTGCCAGTAGTCCCCAAAGGGGGGGTGGCCCAGATACGCAGTATTTT.

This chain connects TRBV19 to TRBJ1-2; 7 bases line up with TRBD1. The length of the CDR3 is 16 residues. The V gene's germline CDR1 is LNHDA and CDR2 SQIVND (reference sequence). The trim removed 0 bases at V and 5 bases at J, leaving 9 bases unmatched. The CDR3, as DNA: TGTGCCAGTAGTATAGACGCGACAGGGTTGGGGTATGGCTACACCTTC. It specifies CASSIDATGLGYGYTF.

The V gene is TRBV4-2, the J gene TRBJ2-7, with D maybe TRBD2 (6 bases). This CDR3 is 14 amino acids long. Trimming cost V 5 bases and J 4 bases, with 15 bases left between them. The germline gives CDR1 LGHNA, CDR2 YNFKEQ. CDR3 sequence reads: CASSVGGLVYEQYF. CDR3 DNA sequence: TGTGCCAGCAGCGTTGGGGGACTTGTATACGAGCAGTACTTC.

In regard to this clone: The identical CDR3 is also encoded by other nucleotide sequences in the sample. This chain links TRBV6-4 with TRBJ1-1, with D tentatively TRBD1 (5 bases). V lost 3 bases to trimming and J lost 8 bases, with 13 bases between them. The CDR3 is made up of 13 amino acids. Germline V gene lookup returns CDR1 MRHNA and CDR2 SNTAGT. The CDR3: CASSESSGTEAFF. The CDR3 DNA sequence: TGTGCCAGCAGTGAATCCTCAGGGACCGAAGCTTTCTTT.

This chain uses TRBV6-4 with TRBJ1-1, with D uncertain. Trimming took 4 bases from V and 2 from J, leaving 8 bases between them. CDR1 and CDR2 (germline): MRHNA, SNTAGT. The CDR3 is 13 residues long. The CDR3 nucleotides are TGTGCCAGCAGTGGTCGGCCTAACACTGAAGCTTTCTTT. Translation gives CASSGRPNTEAFF.

The CDR3 sequence: CASTRGDLHNEQFF. CDR3 in DNA: TGTGCCAGCACCAGGGGAGACTTACACAATGAGCAGTTCTTC. The chain is built from TRBV28 and TRBJ2-1; a possible D gene is TRBD1 (6 bases). V was trimmed by 7 bases and J by 5 bases, leaving 15 bases between them. From germline, CDR1 is MDHEN and CDR2 SYDVKM. The CDR3 is made up of 14 amino acids. The full variable domain, rest sourced from reference TRBV28 and TRBJ2-1, is DVKVTQSSRYLVKRTGEKVFLECVQDMDHENMFWYRQDPGLGLRLIYFSYDVKMKEKGDIPEGYSVSREKKERFSLILESASTNQTSMYLCASTRGDLHNEQFFGPGTRLTVL.

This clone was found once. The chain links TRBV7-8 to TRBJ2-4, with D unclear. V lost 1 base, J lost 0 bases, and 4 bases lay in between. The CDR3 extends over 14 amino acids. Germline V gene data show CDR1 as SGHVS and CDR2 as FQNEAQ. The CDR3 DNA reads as TGTGCCAGCAGCTTAGAGACAGCCAAAAACATTCAGTACTTC. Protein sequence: CASSLETAKNIQYF.

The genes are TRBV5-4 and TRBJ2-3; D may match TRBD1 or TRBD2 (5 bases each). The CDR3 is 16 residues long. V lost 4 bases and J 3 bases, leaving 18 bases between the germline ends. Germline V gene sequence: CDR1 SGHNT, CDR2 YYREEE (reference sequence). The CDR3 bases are TGTGCCAGCAGCCAGCCGTTTAGTGGGGGAACAGATACGCAGTATTTT. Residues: CASSQPFSGGTDTQYF.

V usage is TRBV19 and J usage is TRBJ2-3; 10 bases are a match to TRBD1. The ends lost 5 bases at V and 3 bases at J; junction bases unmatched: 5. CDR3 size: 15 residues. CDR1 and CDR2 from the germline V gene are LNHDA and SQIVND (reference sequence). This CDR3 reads CASSPGTGETDTQYF. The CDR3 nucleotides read TGTGCCAGTAGTCCAGGGACAGGGGAGACAGATACGCAGTATTTT. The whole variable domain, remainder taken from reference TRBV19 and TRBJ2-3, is DGGITQSPKYLFRKEGQNVTLSCEQNLNHDAMYWYRQDPGQGLRLIYYSQIVNDFQKGDIAEGYSVSREKKESFPLTVTSAQKNPTAFYLCASSPGTGETDTQYFGPGTRLTVL.